The 5 T cell receptor beta chains listed next were all sequenced from one sample in a study of blood T cell repertoires in COVID-19. Repertoires were generated with immunoSEQ multiplex PCR, while TCRdb's copy carries only in-frame clones and drops some. Among 100,000 to 150,000 clones listed, approximately 85% were seen once. The sequencing sample was made of peripheral blood. Receptor source: a human donor in a cohort sampled during active COVID-19.

The chain joins TRBV5-1 to TRBJ2-3; no clear D. CDR1 SGHRS and CDR2 YFSETQ come from the germline V gene. V lost 0 bases and J 0 bases, leaving 8 bases between the germline ends. CDR3 length: 15 amino acids. The CDR3: CASSLVVTSTDTQYF. CDR3 nucleotide sequence: TGCGCCAGCAGCTTGGTTGTGACTAGCACAGATACGCAGTATTTT.

The chain joins TRBV5-1 to TRBJ1-1, with 7 positions matching TRBD1. CDR1 and CDR2 (germline): SGHRS, YFSETQ. The CDR3 loop spans 15 amino acids. The V gene end was trimmed by 1 base and the J gene end by 3 bases; junction bases not matched to a gene: 6. CDR3 region: CASSLCPDRDTEAFF. In DNA form, the CDR3 reads TGCGCCAGCAGCTTGTGTCCTGACAGGGACACTGAAGCTTTCTTT. The whole variable domain, remainder taken from reference TRBV5-1 and TRBJ1-1, is KAGVTQTPRYLIKTRGQQVTLSCSPISGHRSVSWYQQTPGQGLQFLFEYFSETQRNKGNFPGRFSGRQFSNSRSEMNVSTLELGDSALYLCASSLCPDRDTEAFFGQGTRLTVV.

This clone was observed a handful of times. The rearrangement uses TRBV5-4 and TRBJ2-2; 10 bases fit TRBD2. Trimming at V came to 4 bases and at J to 1 base, leaving 4 bases not matched to a gene. The CDR3 covers 16 residues. From germline, CDR1 is SGHNT and CDR2 YYREEE (reference sequence). DNA of the CDR3: TGTGCCAGCAGCCCCAGGACTAGCGGGAACACCGGGGAGCTGTTTTTT. Protein: CASSPRTSGNTGELFF.

The J gene is TRBJ2-1, the V gene TRBV11-2; TRBD2 agrees at 9 bases. This CDR3 comprises 15 residues. Germline V lookup: CDR1 SGHAT, CDR2 FQNNGV. Trimming at V came to 3 bases and at J to 4 bases, leaving 4 bases not matched to a gene. Written as DNA, the CDR3 is TGTGCCAGCAGCTTCGAGCGGGGGGTATACAATGAGCAGTTCTTC. It codes for CASSFERGVYNEQFF.

The rearrangement links TRBV10-2 to TRBJ2-7; 7 nucleotides line up with TRBD1. The CDR3 is 13 residues long. V was clipped by 8 bases and J by 5 bases; unmatched bases: 9. The germline V gene encodes CDR1 WSHSY and CDR2 SAAADI. CDR3 in amino acids: CASGRDRAHEQYF. The CDR3 nucleotides read TGCGCCAGCGGCAGAGACAGGGCCCACGAGCAGTACTTC.